This TCR beta chain was sequenced during a study of T cells in narcolepsy. Points on this clone: Antigen unknown.

TCRdb keeps only in-frame clones here, not all; method: immunoSEQ multiplex PCR. This table has about 41,000 clones, 88% appearing once. Overall study findings and caveats: Healthy controls reportedly lacked the autoreactive clonotypes serially found in patients' blood.

CDR1 is SGHRS, CDR2 YFSETQ, per germline. The length of the CDR3 is 16 residues. Trimming removed 3 bases from V and 4 bases from J, with 18 bases in between. The sample taken for sequencing was CD45RA- memory CD4+ T cells from PBMCs. This clonotype originated in a human donor with narcolepsy. This chain connects TRBV5-1 to TRBJ2-3; D possibly corresponds to TRBD1 (6 bases). CDR3 nucleotide sequence: TGCGCCAGCAGCTCCCCGAGGACAGACGGGTCAGATACGCAGTATTTT. The encoded protein is CASSSPRTDGSDTQYF.